A selection of T cell receptor beta chains follows, all from one sample in a study of blood T cells in healthy people across ages. TCRdb analysed the 5' RACE reads with MiXCR anew, one entry per CDR3 protein. Of roughly 680,000 distinct CDR3 sequences listed, around 52% are singletons. Sequenced input: blood. The receptors come from a woman of 80 years or more in good health. Each CDR3 is given with its conserved first and last residue. Each record gives: D gene, V gene, J gene, clone size, CDR3 DNA, CDR3 protein. A D gene is named only where the DNA matches it firmly. Clone size, where shown, is once, few, many, or a class for clones that have expanded.

>TRBD1|TRBV27|TRBJ2-7|.
TGTGCCAGCAGTTTACGACAGGGCGGGTACAATGAGCAGTACTTC
CASSLRQGGYNEQYF
>.|TRBV28|TRBJ1-1|.
TGTGCCAGCAGTTTACAGGGTAATGCGAACACTGAAGCTTTCTTT
CASSLQGNANTEAFF
>.|TRBV5-1|TRBJ2-3|.
TGCGCCAGCAGCCCGCCCTGGGGCGGGAGCACAGATACGCAGTATTTT
CASSPPWGGSTDTQYF
>TRBD2|TRBV28|TRBJ2-7|many
TGTGCCAGCAGTGCCTTGACTAGCGGGGTATCCAGGGGCGAGCAGTACTTC
CASSALTSGVSRGEQYF
>.|TRBV20-1|TRBJ2-1|few
TGCAGTGCTAGTGGGGTGATCGAACAGTTCTTC
CSASGVIEQFF
>.|TRBV6-5|TRBJ2-5|.
TGTGCCAGCGTGGAGTACCAAGAGACCCAGTACTTC
CASVEYQETQYF
>.|TRBV11-2|TRBJ2-1|many
TGTGCCAGCAGCACCTCGTCTAGTTTCCGTGACTACAATGAGCAGTTCTTC
CASSTSSSFRDYNEQFF
>.|TRBV5-1|TRBJ2-3|.
TGCGCCAGCAGCTTGTGTTCAGACTTGGGAGGGCAGTATTTT
CASSLCSDLGGQYF
>.|TRBV3-1|TRBJ2-5|.
TGTGCCAGCAGCCAAGATATAGGAGAGACCCAGTACTTC
CASSQDIGETQYF
>TRBD2|TRBV12-3/TRBV12-4|TRBJ2-1|.
TGTGCCAGCCGGGGAGGGGCCTCCTACAATGAGCAGTTCTTC
CASRGGASYNEQFF
>.|TRBV6-5|TRBJ2-3|.
TGTGCCAGCAGCCCCTCCAACAGTGCCACAGGTACGCAGTATTTT
CASSPSNSATGTQYF
>TRBD2|TRBV20-1|TRBJ2-3|.
TGCAGTGCTAAAGGGCTAGCGGGGGGGTTTTCGGATACGCAGTATTTT
CSAKGLAGGFSDTQYF
>.|TRBV20-1|TRBJ2-5|many
TGCAGTGTCAAAGAAGGGTTCGGGACCCAGTACTTC
CSVKEGFGTQYF
>.|TRBV6-5|TRBJ1-1|.
TGTGCCAGCAGTTTTACTCAGGGGCGCACTGAAGCTTTCTTT
CASSFTQGRTEAFF
>.|TRBV12-3/TRBV12-4|TRBJ2-2|few
TGTGCCAGCAGTTTAGCTACGGGACTCAACACCGGGGAGCTGTTTTTT
CASSLATGLNTGELFF
>.|TRBV15|TRBJ2-1|once
TGTGCCACCAGCAATAACGGAAAGAGCTCCTACAATGAGCAGTTCTTC
CATSNNGKSSYNEQFF
>.|TRBV24-1|TRBJ2-1|many
TGTGCCACCAGTGATCGGGACTCCTGGGATGAGCAGTTCTTC
CATSDRDSWDEQFF
>TRBD2|TRBV29-1|TRBJ2-1|once
TGCAGCGTTGACGGCGGGAGTGGGAATGAGCAGTTCTTC
CSVDGGSGNEQFF
>TRBD1|TRBV20-1|TRBJ1-2|.
TGCAGTGCTAGAGATAGGACAGGGGCCGATGGCTACACCTTC
CSARDRTGADGYTF
>.|TRBV9|TRBJ2-3|many
TGTGCCAGCAGCGTAGGGTCGCCTAGCACAGATACGCAGTATTTT
CASSVGSPSTDTQYF
>.|TRBV2|TRBJ2-1|many
TGTGCCAGCAGGCAACTAGCCAATCAGTTCTTC
CASRQLANQFF
>.|TRBV7-2|TRBJ2-1|many
TGTGCCAGCAGCCCCCAAGTAAGCGATGAGCAGTTCTTC
CASSPQVSDEQFF
>.|TRBV6-5|TRBJ1-1|.
TGTGCCAGCAGTAACAGGGATAACACTGAAGCTTTCTTT
CASSNRDNTEAFF
>.|TRBV10-3|TRBJ2-6|.
TGTGCCATCGGGTTACGCAACTCTGGGGCCAACGTCCTGACTTTC
CAIGLRNSGANVLTF
>.|TRBV3-1|TRBJ2-5|many
TGTGCCAGCAGCCGGGGACGGGAACAAGAGACCCAGTACTTC
CASSRGREQETQYF
>TRBD2|TRBV29-1|TRBJ2-6|.
TGCAGCGTTGGTCCACGGGAGGAAGTCTCTGGGGCCAACGTCCTGACTTTC
CSVGPREEVSGANVLTF
>TRBD1|TRBV3-1|TRBJ2-2|.
TGTGCCAGCAGCCAAGACCAATGGACAGGGAAATACGGGGAGCTGTTTTTT
CASSQDQWTGKYGELFF
>TRBD2|TRBV12-3/TRBV12-4|TRBJ2-1|.
TGTGCCAGCAGTTTTTTTAGCGGGGGTCCCGGTGAGCAGTTCTTC
CASSFFSGGPGEQFF
>TRBD1|TRBV12-3/TRBV12-4|TRBJ2-3|once
TGTGCCAGCGGACAGGCGAGGGCAGATACGCAGTATTTT
CASGQARADTQYF
>TRBD1|TRBV29-1|TRBJ1-2|.
TGCAGCGCCCGGACAGGGGATGCCTATGGCTACACCTTC
CSARTGDAYGYTF
>TRBD1|TRBV12-3/TRBV12-4|TRBJ1-6|.
TGTGCCAGCAGGAGACAGGGGGCAGGTTCACCCCTCCACTTT
CASRRQGAGSPLHF
>TRBD1|TRBV28|TRBJ1-2|.
TGTGCCAGCAGTTCGGGACAGGGATTCGGCTATGGCTACACCTTC
CASSSGQGFGYGYTF
>.|TRBV10-3|TRBJ1-2|.
TGTGCCATCAGTGACCCGGGCGGGCCTGGCTACACCTTC
CAISDPGGPGYTF
>.|TRBV11-2|TRBJ1-2|.
TGTGCCAGCAGCTTAGGGCTCAGGTCTAATGGCTACACCTTC
CASSLGLRSNGYTF
>.|TRBV24-1|TRBJ2-1|.
TGTGCCACTAGTGATCCAAACCCTGGGAGCTCCTACAATGAGCAGTTCTTC
CATSDPNPGSSYNEQFF
>.|TRBV12-3/TRBV12-4|TRBJ2-7|.
TGTGCCAGCAGTCCGGGACATTTCGCCTACGAGCAGTACTTC
CASSPGHFAYEQYF
>.|TRBV6-2/TRBV6-3|TRBJ2-1|.
TGTGCCAGCACTCCTGCGGAGGCCTACAATGAGCAGTTCTTC
CASTPAEAYNEQFF
>.|TRBV27|TRBJ2-1|.
TGTGCCAGCAGTTTGAGAGGGAATAGGTACAATGAGCAGTTCTTC
CASSLRGNRYNEQFF
>TRBD1|TRBV7-9|TRBJ2-5|many
TGTGCCAGCAGCCACAACCGGGACAGCCAAGAGACCCAGTACTTC
CASSHNRDSQETQYF
>TRBD1|TRBV7-2|TRBJ1-5|few
TGTGCCAGCAGCTTAGGTGGACAGGGAAGTCAGCCCCAGCATTTT
CASSLGGQGSQPQHF
>.|TRBV10-3|TRBJ2-2|.
TGTGCCATCAGGGATCAAATAGACATACCCTACACCGGGGAGCTGTTTTTT
CAIRDQIDIPYTGELFF
>TRBD1|TRBV12-3/TRBV12-4|TRBJ1-5|.
TGTGCCAGCACTATAAACCGGGACAGGGGGAATGGCAATCAGCCCCAGCATTTT
CASTINRDRGNGNQPQHF
>.|TRBV7-3|TRBJ2-7|.
TGTGCCAGCAGCCCCAACCTGATCGGCAATGAGCAGTACTTC
CASSPNLIGNEQYF
>.|TRBV2|TRBJ2-3|many
TGTGCCAGCAGTGAGCAGAGCTATACGCAGTATTTT
CASSEQSYTQYF
>.|TRBV13|TRBJ2-1|.
TGTGCCAGCAGCTGGGAACAGGATACCTACAATGAGCAGTTCTTC
CASSWEQDTYNEQFF
>.|TRBV3-1|TRBJ2-1|.
TGTGCCAGCACTCAGGGTGGGAGCGCCCAAGAGACCCAGTTCTTC
CASTQGGSAQETQFF
>.|TRBV28|TRBJ2-7|.
TGTGCCAGCAGTCCCCCCGGACTACCGCAGGCCTACGAGCAGTACTTC
CASSPPGLPQAYEQYF
>.|TRBV12-3/TRBV12-4|TRBJ2-7|.
TGTGCCAGCAGTTTCGGCCGGGAGTGGTACGAGCAGTACTTC
CASSFGREWYEQYF
>.|TRBV10-3|TRBJ2-6|.
TGTGCCATCAGTGAGTCTAGTGGCTCTGGGGCCAACGTCCTGACTTTC
CAISESSGSGANVLTF
>TRBD1|TRBV10-3|TRBJ1-1|.
TGTGCCACTTCCCCCGGACAGGAATGGACTGAAGCTTTCTTT
CATSPGQEWTEAFF
>.|TRBV7-9|TRBJ2-1|once
TGTGCCAGCAGCTTACATCTAGTAACCTACAATGAGCAGTTCTTC
CASSLHLVTYNEQFF
>TRBD1|TRBV7-2|TRBJ1-1|.
TGTGCCAGCAGCTACAGACAGGGAAACACTGAAGCTTTCTTT
CASSYRQGNTEAFF
>TRBD1|TRBV29-1|TRBJ1-2|many
TGCAGCGTTTATGGGACAGGAGTTTATGGCTACACCTTC
CSVYGTGVYGYTF
>.|TRBV2|TRBJ1-1|.
TGTGCCAGCAGCTACCTGAAAGAAGCTTTCTTT
CASSYLKEAFF
>TRBD1|TRBV7-3|TRBJ1-1|many
TGTGCCAGCAGCTCTTCGACAGGGTTAGGATCCACTGAAGCTTTCTTT
CASSSSTGLGSTEAFF
>.|TRBV28|TRBJ1-2|.
TGTGCCAGCAGCCTAGGGGTGGGGGAGCCCGACTACAATGGCTACACCTTC
CASSLGVGEPDYNGYTF
>.|TRBV20-1|TRBJ2-4|.
TGCAGTGCTAGCCTAGGGGTGAAGCAGTACTTC
CSASLGVKQYF